A single sample is the source of the 3 T cell receptor beta chains below, sequenced in a study of cytomegalovirus exposure and HLA in healthy donors. Primers for the PCR totalled 60 Vbeta and 13 Jbeta. This table comes from immunoSEQ multiplex PCR, and its TCRdb copy is limited to in-frame clones, with some not included. This sample has about 200,000 clones, with roughly 73% found just once. What was sequenced was PBMCs. These receptors came from a woman in her thirties in good health and CMV-seronegative.

CDR3 nucleotides: TGTGCCAGCAGCCAGGGAAGGGCTAGCGGGGGTTACGAGCAGTACTTC. Translation: CASSQGRASGGYEQYF. The chain links TRBV4-2 to TRBJ2-7; 10 bases agree with TRBD2. This CDR3 has 16 residues. With 3 bases clipped from V and 4 bases from J, the junction kept 9 bases outside the gene matches. Germline loops: CDR1 LGHNA, CDR2 YNFKEQ.

This clone was detected only a few times. The chain recombines TRBV9 with TRBJ1-2; D is possibly TRBD1 (6 bases). CDR1 is SGDLS and CDR2 is YYNGEE in the germline V gene. The CDR3 spans 15 residues. V was clipped by 4 bases and J by 8 bases, with 21 bases between them. In DNA form, the CDR3 reads TGTGCCAGCAGCCCAACGACAGGAACCAAGGGAGGCTACACCTTC. The encoded protein is CASSPTTGTKGGYTF.

The chain combines TRBV5-1 with TRBJ2-1, with D unclear. Per the germline V gene, CDR1 is SGHRS and CDR2 is YFSETQ. The ends were cut back, 0 bases at V and 6 bases at J, with 7 bases in the middle. The CDR3 runs 13 residues. The CDR3 region has the DNA TGCGCCAGCAGCTTGGCCTCGGGCAATGAGCAGTTCTTC. The encoded protein is CASSLASGNEQFF.